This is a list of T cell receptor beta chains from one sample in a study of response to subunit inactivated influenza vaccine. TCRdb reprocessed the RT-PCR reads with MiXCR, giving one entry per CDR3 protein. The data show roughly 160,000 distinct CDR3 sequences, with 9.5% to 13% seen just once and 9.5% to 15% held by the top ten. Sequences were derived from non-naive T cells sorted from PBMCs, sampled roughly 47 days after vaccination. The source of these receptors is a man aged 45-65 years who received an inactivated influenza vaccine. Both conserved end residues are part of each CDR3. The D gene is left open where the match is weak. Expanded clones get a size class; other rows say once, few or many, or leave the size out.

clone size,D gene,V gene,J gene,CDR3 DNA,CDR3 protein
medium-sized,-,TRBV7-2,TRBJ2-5,TGTGCCAGCAGCACACCGGGGTTCGGAGAGACCCAGTACTTC,CASSTPGFGETQYF
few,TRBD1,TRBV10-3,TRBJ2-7,TGTGCCATCAGTGAAGAGGACAGGGGCCCCTACGAGCAGTACTTC,CAISEEDRGPYEQYF
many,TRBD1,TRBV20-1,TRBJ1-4,TGCAGTGCTCAACAGGGGGCCTCTGAAAAACTGTTTTTT,CSAQQGASEKLFF
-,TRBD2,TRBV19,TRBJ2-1,TGTGCCAGTAGTATAACTAGCGGGAGCAATGAGCAGTTCTTC,CASSITSGSNEQFF
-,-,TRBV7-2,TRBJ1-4,TGTGCCAGCAGCTTAAACAGGAATGAAAAACTGTTTTTT,CASSLNRNEKLFF
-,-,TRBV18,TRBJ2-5,TGTGCCAGCTCACCCGGGGATATGGAGACCCAGTACTTC,CASSPGDMETQYF
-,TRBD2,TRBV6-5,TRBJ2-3,TGTGCCAGCAGTTTGGGGGGGATCAGGAAAGATACGCAGTATTTT,CASSLGGIRKDTQYF
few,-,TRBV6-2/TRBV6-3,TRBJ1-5,TGTGCCAGCAGTCCAGACAGGCGGGGTCAGCCCCAGCATTTT,CASSPDRRGQPQHF
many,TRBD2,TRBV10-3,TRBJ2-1,TGTGCCACCACCCCGGGTAGCGGGAACTACAATGAGCAGTTCTTC,CATTPGSGNYNEQFF
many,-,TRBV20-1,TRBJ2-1,TGCAGTGCCACCCCAAGCGACAATGAGCAGTTCTTC,CSATPSDNEQFF
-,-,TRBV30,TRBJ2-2,TGTGCCTGGCAGACAGTCCAGGGAGGGGAGCTGTTTTTT,CAWQTVQGGELFF
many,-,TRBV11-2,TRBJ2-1,TGTGCCAGCAGCTACGACTCCTCCGGGCAGTTCTTC,CASSYDSSGQFF
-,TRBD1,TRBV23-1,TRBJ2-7,TGCGCCAGCAGTCAATCGGCAGGGGGAAGATGGATCTACGAGCAGTACTTC,CASSQSAGGRWIYEQYF
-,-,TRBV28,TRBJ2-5,TGTGCCAGCAGTTTTGCAGGGATGCTGCGGTCCTTGGAGACCCAGTACTTC,CASSFAGMLRSLETQYF
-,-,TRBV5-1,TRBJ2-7,TGCGCCAGCTTAGTTTGGGCCCCGCAGTATCAGGAGCAGTACTTC,CASLVWAPQYQEQYF
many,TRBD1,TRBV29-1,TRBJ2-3,TGCAGCGTTGAAACAGGGGGCGCAACAGATACGCAGTATTTT,CSVETGGATDTQYF
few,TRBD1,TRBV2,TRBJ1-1,TGTGCCAGCACGGGACAGGGTCGCGGTGAAGCTTTCTTT,CASTGQGRGEAFF
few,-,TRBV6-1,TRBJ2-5,TGTGCCAGCAAACGATCGACAGCCTTAGAGACCCAGTACTTC,CASKRSTALETQYF
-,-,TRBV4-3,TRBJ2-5,TGCGCCAGCAGCCAAGATAGTATTGGAGGAGAGACCCAGTACTTC,CASSQDSIGGETQYF
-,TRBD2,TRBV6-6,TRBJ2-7,TGTGCCAGCAGCAAAGGGAGGGACTACGAGCAGTACTTC,CASSKGRDYEQYF
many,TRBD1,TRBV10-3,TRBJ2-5,TGTGCCATCAGTGAACGAGAGGGGGCTGGGGAGACCCAGTACTTC,CAISEREGAGETQYF
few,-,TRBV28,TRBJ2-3,TGTGCCAGCAGTTTAAGGGGGAGTGGGGATACGCAGTATTTT,CASSLRGSGDTQYF
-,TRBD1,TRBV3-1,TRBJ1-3,TGTGCCAGCAGGGGACAGTTCTCTGGAAACACCATATATTTT,CASRGQFSGNTIYF
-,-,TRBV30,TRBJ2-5,TGTGCCTGGGACGCTGGGGCCGAGACCCAGTACTTC,CAWDAGAETQYF
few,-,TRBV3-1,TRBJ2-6,TGTGCCAGCAGCCACAGGGGTATGGCCAACGTCCTGACTTTC,CASSHRGMANVLTF
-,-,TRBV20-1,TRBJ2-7,TGCAGTGCTATCAGGGGCTACGAGCAGTACTTC,CSAIRGYEQYF
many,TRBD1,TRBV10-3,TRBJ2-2,TGTGCCATCAGTGACCCGGGACAGGTCGCCGGGGAGCTGTTTTTT,CAISDPGQVAGELFF
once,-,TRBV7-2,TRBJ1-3,TGTGCCAGCAGCTTAGTGGCCCTTGGAAACACCATATATTTT,CASSLVALGNTIYF
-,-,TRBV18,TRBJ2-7,TGTGCCAGCTCAGAGCGGCTTAGCTCCTACGAGCAGTACTTC,CASSERLSSYEQYF
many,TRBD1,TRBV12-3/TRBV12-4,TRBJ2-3,TGTGCCAGCAGCCCAGCGTGGGGGACAGAGGAGCGCACAGATACGCAGTATTTT,CASSPAWGTEERTDTQYF
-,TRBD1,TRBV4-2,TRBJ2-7,TGTGCCAGCAGCCACGACCGGGACAGGGTCGGCGAGCAGTACTTC,CASSHDRDRVGEQYF
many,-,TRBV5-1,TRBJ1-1,TGCGCCAGCAGCGCATTACAGGCCCGGAACACTGAAGCTTTCTTT,CASSALQARNTEAFF
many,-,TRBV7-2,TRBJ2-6,TGTGCCACCTCCCCTTCTGTCTCTGGGGCCAACGTCCTGACTTTC,CATSPSVSGANVLTF
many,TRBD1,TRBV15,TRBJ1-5,TGTGCCACCAGCAGAGATTTGAGGGGACAGGACAATCAGCCCCAGCATTTT,CATSRDLRGQDNQPQHF
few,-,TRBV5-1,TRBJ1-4,TGCGCCAGCACACTGGGGGGCGTTAATGAAAAACTGTTTTTT,CASTLGGVNEKLFF
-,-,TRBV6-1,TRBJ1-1,TGTGCCAGCAGGCTACAGGGCACTGAAGCTTTCTTT,CASRLQGTEAFF
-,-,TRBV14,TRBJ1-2,TGTGCCAGCACCAACAAATCGCCCCCAGGCGACTGGAACTATGGCTACACCTTC,CASTNKSPPGDWNYGYTF
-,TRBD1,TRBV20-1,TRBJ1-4,TGCAGTGCTACACAGGGGGCCCGAACTAATGAAAAACTGTTTTTT,CSATQGARTNEKLFF
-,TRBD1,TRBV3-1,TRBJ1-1,TGTGCCAGCAGCCAAGTGACAGGGGAAGCTTTCTTT,CASSQVTGEAFF
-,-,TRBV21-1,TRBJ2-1,TGTGCCAGCAGCAAATGCGGGTATCTCGAGGCCTCCTACAATGAGCAGTTCTTC,CASSKCGYLEASYNEQFF
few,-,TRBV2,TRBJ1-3,TGTGCCAGCACCCCGTTGGGGGGCGTTTCTGGAAACACCATATATTTT,CASTPLGGVSGNTIYF
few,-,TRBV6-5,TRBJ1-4,TGTGCCAGCAGTTTAGCGTCGGGACTGACGGAAAAACTGTTTTTT,CASSLASGLTEKLFF
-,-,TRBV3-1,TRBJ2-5,TGTGCCAGCAGCCGGGGGATTGAGGAGACCCAGTACTTC,CASSRGIEETQYF
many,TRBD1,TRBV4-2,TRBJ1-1,TGTGCCAGCAGCCAGGGACAGGGGGTGACTGAAGCTTTCTTT,CASSQGQGVTEAFF
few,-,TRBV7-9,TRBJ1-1,TGTGCCAGCAGCTGGGGGGGCACTGAAGCTTTCTTT,CASSWGGTEAFF
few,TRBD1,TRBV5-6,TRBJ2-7,TGTGCCAGCAGCTTGCTAACCGGGACAGGGTCCCACGAGCAGTACTTC,CASSLLTGTGSHEQYF
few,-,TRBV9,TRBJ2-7,TGTGCCAGCAGCGTAGCGGAGCGTACCTACGAGCAGTACTTC,CASSVAERTYEQYF
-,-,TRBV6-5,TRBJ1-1,TGTGCCAGCAGTTACTCGGGGGTTCGCACTGAAGCTTTCTTT,CASSYSGVRTEAFF
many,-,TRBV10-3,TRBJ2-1,TGTGCCATCACCGAACAAAAATACAATGAGCAGTTCTTC,CAITEQKYNEQFF
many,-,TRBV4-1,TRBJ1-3,TGCGCCAGCAGCCAAGAAGCGCCGGGGAGGGCTGGAAACACCATATATTTT,CASSQEAPGRAGNTIYF